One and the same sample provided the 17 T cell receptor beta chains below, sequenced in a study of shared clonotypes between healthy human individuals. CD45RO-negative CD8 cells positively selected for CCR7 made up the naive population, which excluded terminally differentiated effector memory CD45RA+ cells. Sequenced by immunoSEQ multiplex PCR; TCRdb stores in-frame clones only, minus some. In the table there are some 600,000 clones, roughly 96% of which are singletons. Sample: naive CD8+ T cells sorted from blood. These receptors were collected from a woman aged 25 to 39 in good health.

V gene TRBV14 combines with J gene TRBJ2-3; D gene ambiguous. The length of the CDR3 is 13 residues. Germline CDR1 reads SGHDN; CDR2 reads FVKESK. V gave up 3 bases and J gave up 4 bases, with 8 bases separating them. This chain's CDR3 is CASSHWFSDTQYF. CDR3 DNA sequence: TGTGCCAGCAGCCACTGGTTCTCAGATACGCAGTATTTT.

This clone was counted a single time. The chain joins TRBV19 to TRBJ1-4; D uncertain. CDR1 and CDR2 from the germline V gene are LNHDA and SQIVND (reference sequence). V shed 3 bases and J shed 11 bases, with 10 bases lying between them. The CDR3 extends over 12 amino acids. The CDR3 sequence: CASSMGMSKLFF. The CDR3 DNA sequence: TGTGCCAGTAGTATGGGTATGTCGAAACTGTTTTTT.

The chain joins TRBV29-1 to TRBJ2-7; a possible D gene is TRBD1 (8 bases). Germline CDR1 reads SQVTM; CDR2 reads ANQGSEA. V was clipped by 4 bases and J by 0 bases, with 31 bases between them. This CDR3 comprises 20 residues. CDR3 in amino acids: CSVVRWYGQGSGLNSYEQYF. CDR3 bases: TGCAGCGTTGTCCGGTGGTATGGACAGGGTAGCGGGTTAAACTCCTACGAGCAGTACTTC.

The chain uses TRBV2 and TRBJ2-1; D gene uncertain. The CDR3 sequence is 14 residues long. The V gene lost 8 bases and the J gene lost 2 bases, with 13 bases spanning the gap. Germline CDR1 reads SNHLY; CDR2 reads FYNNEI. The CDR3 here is CASADSNAYNEQFF. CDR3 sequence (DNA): TGTGCCAGCGCCGATAGCAACGCCTACAATGAGCAGTTCTTC.

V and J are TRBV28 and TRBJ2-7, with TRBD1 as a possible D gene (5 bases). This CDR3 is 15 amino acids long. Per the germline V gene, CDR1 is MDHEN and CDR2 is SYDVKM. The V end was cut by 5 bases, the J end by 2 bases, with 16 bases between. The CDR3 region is CASSGESGIPYEQYF. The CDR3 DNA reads TGTGCCAGCAGTGGAGAGTCAGGGATACCCTACGAGCAGTACTTC.

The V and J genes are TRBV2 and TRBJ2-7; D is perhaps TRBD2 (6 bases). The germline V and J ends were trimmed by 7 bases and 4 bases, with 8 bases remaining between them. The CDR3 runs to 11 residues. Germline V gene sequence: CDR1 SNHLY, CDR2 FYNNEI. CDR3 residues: CASKEGYEQYF. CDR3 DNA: TGTGCCAGCAAGGAGGGTTACGAGCAGTACTTC.

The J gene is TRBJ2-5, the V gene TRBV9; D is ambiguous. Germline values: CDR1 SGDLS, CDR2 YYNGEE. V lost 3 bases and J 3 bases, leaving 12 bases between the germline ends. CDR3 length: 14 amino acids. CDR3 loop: CASSASGLKETQYF. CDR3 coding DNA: TGTGCCAGCAGCGCCTCCGGGCTAAAAGAGACCCAGTACTTC.

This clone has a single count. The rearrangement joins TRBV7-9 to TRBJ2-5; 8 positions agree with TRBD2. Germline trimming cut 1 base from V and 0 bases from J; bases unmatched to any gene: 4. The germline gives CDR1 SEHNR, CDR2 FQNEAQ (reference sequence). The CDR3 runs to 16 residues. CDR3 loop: CASSLVGGGYQETQYF. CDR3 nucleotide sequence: TGTGCCAGCAGCTTAGTTGGCGGGGGGTACCAAGAGACCCAGTACTTC.

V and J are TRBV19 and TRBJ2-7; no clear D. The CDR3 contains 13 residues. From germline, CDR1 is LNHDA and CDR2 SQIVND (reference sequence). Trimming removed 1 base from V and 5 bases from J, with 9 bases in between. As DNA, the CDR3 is TGTGCCAGTAGTATAGGAAATCTCCACGAGCAGTACTTC. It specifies CASSIGNLHEQYF.

The CDR3 DNA reads as TGTGCCAGCAGTCTAGGAGGGGATACGCAGTATTTT. Translation gives CASSLGGDTQYF. J is TRBJ2-3 and V is TRBV6-5, with D possibly TRBD2 on 6 matching bases. V lost 5 bases and J lost 6, with 9 bases in between. CDR1 is MNHEY, CDR2 SVGAGI, per germline. CDR3 size: 12 residues.

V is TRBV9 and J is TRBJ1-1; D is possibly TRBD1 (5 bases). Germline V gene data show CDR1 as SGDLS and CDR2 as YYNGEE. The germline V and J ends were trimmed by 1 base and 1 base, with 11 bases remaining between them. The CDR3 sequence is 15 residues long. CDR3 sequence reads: CASSVMGQGNTEAFF. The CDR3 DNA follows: TGTGCCAGCAGCGTAATGGGTCAGGGGAACACTGAAGCTTTCTTT.

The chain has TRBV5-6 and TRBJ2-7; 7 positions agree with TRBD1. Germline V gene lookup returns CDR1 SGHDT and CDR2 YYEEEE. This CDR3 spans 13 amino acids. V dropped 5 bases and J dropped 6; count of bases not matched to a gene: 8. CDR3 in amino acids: CASRGQMEFEQYF. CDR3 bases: TGTGCCAGCAGGGGACAGATGGAATTCGAGCAGTACTTC.

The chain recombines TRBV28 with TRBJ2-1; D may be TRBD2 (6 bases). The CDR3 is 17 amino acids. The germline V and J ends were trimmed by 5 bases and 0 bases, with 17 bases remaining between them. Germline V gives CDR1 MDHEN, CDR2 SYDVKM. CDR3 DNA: TGTGCCAGCAGTGAAGGAATTGACGGGAGCTCCTACAATGAGCAGTTCTTC. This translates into CASSEGIDGSSYNEQFF.

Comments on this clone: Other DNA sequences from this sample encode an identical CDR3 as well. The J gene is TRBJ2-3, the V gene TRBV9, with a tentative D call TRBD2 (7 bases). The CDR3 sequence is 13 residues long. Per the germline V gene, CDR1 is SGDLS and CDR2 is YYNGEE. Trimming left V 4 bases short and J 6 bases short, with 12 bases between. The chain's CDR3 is CASSPGGADTQYF. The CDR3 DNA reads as TGTGCCAGCAGCCCTGGGGGGGCGGATACGCAGTATTTT.

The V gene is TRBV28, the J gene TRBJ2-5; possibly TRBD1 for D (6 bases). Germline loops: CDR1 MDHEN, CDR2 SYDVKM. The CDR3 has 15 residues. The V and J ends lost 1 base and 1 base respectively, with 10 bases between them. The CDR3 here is CASSLYQQGQETQYF. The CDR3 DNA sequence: TGTGCCAGCAGTTTATATCAACAGGGCCAAGAGACCCAGTACTTC.

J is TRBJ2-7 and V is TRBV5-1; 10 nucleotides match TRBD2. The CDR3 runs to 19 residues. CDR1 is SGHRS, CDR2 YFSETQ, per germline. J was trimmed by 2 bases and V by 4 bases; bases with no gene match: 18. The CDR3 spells CASSPTTGLGLAQTYEQYF. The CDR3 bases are TGCGCCAGCAGCCCCACGACAGGGCTGGGACTAGCGCAAACCTACGAGCAGTACTTC.

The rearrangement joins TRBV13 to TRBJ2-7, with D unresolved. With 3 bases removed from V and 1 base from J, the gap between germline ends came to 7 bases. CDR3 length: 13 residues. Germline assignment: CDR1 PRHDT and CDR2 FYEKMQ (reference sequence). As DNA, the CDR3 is TGTGCCAGCAGCTTGTCAATTTCCTACGAGCAGTACTTC. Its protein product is CASSLSISYEQYF.